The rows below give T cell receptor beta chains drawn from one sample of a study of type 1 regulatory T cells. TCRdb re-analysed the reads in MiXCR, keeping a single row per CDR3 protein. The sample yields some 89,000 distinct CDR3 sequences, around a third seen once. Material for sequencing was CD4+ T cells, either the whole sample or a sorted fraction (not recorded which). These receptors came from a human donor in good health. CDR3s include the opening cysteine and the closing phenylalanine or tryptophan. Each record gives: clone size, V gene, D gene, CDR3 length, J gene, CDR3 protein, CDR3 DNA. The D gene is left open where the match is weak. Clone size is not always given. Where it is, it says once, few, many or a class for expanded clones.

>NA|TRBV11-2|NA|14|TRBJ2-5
CASSPGTNQETQYF
TGTGCCAGCAGCCCCGGGACCAACCAAGAGACCCAGTACTTC
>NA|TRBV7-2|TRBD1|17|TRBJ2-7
CASSSSSPGQGFYEQYF
TGTGCCAGCAGTTCCTCCTCTCCGGGACAGGGTTTCTACGAGCAGTACTTC
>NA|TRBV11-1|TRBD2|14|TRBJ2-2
CASSFSGNVGELFF
TGTGCCAGCAGCTTTAGCGGGAACGTCGGGGAGCTGTTTTTT
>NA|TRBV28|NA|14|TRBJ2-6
CASSRPSGANVLTF
TGTGCCAGCAGTCGACCCTCTGGGGCCAACGTCCTGACTTTC
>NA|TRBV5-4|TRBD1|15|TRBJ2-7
CASSSGGVKKIEQYF
TGTGCCAGCAGCTCAGGGGGCGTAAAGAAGATCGAGCAGTACTTC
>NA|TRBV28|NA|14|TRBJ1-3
CASKDGRSGNTIYF
TGTGCCAGCAAAGACGGACGCTCTGGAAACACCATATATTTT
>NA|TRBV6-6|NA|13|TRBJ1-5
CASRRPSNQPQHF
TGTGCCAGCAGACGGCCAAGCAATCAGCCCCAGCATTTT
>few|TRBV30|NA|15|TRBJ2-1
CAWSGADRSYNEQFF
TGTGCCTGGAGTGGGGCGGACCGCTCCTACAATGAGCAGTTCTTC
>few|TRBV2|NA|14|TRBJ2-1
CAGIKGLGVDEQFF
TGTGCCGGGATAAAGGGCTTGGGGGTCGATGAGCAGTTCTTC
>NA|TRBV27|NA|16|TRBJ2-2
CASSFHPRGKTGELFF
TGTGCCAGCAGCTTTCACCCAAGGGGCAAGACCGGGGAGCTGTTTTTT
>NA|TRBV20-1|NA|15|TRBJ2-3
CSARDSGAGTDTQYF
TGCAGTGCTAGAGATTCCGGCGCGGGCACAGATACGCAGTATTTT
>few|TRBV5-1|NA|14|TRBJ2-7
CASSIGGSPYEQYF
TGCGCCAGCAGCATCGGAGGGAGCCCGTACGAGCAGTACTTC
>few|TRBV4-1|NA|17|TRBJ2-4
CASSQPTLAVAKNIQYF
TGCGCCAGCAGCCAACCAACACTGGCGGTAGCCAAAAACATTCAGTACTTC
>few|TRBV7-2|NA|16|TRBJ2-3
CASSPGGKRTTDTQYF
TGTGCCAGCAGCCCCGGTGGGAAGCGGACCACAGATACGCAGTATTTT
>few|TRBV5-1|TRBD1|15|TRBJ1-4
CASSLRGQGPEKLFF
TGCGCCAGCAGCTTGCGCGGACAGGGGCCTGAAAAACTGTTTTTT
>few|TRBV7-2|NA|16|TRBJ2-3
CASAGRGGLGTDTQYF
TGTGCCAGCGCTGGCAGAGGGGGATTGGGGACAGATACGCAGTATTTT
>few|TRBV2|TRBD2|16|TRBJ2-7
CASSESGTSLLREQYF
TGTGCCAGCAGTGAATCCGGGACTAGCCTTCTACGCGAGCAGTACTTC
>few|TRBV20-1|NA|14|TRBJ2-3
CSARPDSSTDTQYF
TGCAGTGCCCGCCCGGACAGTTCCACAGATACGCAGTATTTT
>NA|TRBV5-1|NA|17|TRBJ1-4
CASSPQGPLPGGEKLFF
TGCGCCAGCAGCCCGCAGGGTCCTCTACCTGGCGGTGAAAAACTGTTTTTT
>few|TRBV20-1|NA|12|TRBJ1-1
CSAFRQAGKAFF
TGCAGTGCTTTCAGACAAGCCGGAAAGGCTTTCTTT
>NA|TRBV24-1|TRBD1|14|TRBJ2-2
CATSYRGNTGELFF
TGTGCCACCAGCTACAGGGGTAACACCGGGGAGCTGTTTTTT
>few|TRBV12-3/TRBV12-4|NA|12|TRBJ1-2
CASSLERRGYTF
TGTGCCAGCAGCTTGGAACGACGGGGCTACACCTTC
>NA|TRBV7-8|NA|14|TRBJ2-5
CASSYGRTGETQYF
TGTGCCAGCAGCTACGGACGGACGGGCGAGACCCAGTACTTC
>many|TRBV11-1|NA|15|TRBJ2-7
CASSLAGSGELEQYF
TGTGCCAGCAGCTTAGCTGGATCGGGAGAGCTCGAGCAGTACTTC
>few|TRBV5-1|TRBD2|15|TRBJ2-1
CASRLAGSSYNEQFF
TGCGCCAGCAGATTAGCGGGAAGTTCCTACAATGAGCAGTTCTTC
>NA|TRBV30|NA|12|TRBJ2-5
CAWSTGLETQYF
TGTGCCTGGAGTACAGGGTTGGAGACCCAGTACTTC
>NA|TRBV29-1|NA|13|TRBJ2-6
CSVGQTGANVLTF
TGCAGCGTTGGGCAGACTGGGGCCAACGTCCTGACTTTC
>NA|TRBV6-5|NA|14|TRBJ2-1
CASRMGGLLNEQFF
TGTGCCAGCAGGATGGGGGGCTTATTGAATGAGCAGTTCTTC
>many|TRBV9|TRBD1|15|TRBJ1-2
CASSVDVDRAYGYTF
TGTGCCAGCAGCGTAGATGTCGACAGGGCCTATGGCTACACCTTC
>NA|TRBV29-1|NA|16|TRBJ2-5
CSVEDLTGARQETQYF
TGCAGCGTTGAAGATCTTACGGGGGCGCGCCAAGAGACCCAGTACTTC
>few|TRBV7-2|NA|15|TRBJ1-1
CASSTLGTGNTEAFF
TGTGCCAGCAGCACCCTTGGGACGGGGAACACTGAAGCTTTCTTT
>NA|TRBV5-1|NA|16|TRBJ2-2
CASSLVLGRSTGELFF
TGCGCCAGCAGCTTGGTCCTGGGGAGAAGCACCGGGGAGCTGTTTTTT
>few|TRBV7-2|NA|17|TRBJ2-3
CASRPRGGAVSTDTQYF
TGTGCCAGCCGCCCTCGAGGGGGAGCAGTTAGCACAGATACGCAGTATTTT
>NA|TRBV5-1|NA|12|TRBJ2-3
CASSYSADTQYF
TGCGCCAGCAGCTATAGCGCAGATACGCAGTATTTT
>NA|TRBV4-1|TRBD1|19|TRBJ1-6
CASSQPGQGGGGFNSPLHF
TGCGCCAGCAGCCAACCGGGACAGGGTGGAGGGGGATTTAATTCACCCCTCCACTTT
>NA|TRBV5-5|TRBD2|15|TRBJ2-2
CASSQLAGGAGELFF
TGTGCCAGCAGCCAACTAGCGGGAGGGGCCGGGGAGCTGTTTTTT
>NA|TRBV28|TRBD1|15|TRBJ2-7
CASSPPGQGASEQYF
TGTGCCAGCAGTCCTCCGGGACAGGGGGCGAGCGAGCAGTACTTC
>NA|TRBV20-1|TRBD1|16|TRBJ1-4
CSARHPTGSVGEKLFF
TGCAGTGCTAGACATCCGACAGGGAGTGTTGGTGAAAAACTGTTTTTT
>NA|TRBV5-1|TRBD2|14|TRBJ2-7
CASSEGLAVYEQYF
TGCGCCAGCAGCGAGGGACTAGCGGTCTACGAGCAGTACTTC
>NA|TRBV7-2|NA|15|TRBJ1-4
CASSPSGIANEKLFF
TGTGCCAGCAGCCCAAGCGGGATTGCTAATGAAAAACTGTTTTTT
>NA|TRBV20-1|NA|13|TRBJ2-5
CSARAPSGETQYF
TGCAGTGCTAGGGCTCCATCGGGCGAGACCCAGTACTTC
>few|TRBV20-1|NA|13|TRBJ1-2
CSVNSIRSDGYTF
TGCAGTGTCAATTCCATAAGATCGGATGGCTACACCTTC
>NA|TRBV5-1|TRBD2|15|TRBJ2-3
CASSLRGTSGDTQYF
TGCGCCAGCAGCTTGCGCGGGACTAGTGGTGATACGCAGTATTTT